This T cell receptor (beta chain) was recorded in a study of blood T cell repertoires in COVID-19. Study at large: COVID-19 samples collected from the United States, Italy and Spain covered acute and convalescent phases.

Some clones are missing from TCRdb's copy, which holds only in-frame ones; the method was immunoSEQ multiplex PCR. Of roughly 380,000 clones detected, roughly 89% appear once; the ten largest clones hold over 3.5%. While infection was still active, Seattle patients were enrolled and then followed longitudinally. This sequence originates from a woman aged 60-75 years with COVID-19, enrolled during active disease. The sequencing sample was made of peripheral blood.

In DNA, the CDR3 is TGTGCCAGCAGCTTTGGACAGACACCCTACAATGAGCAGTTCTTC. Encoded protein: CASSFGQTPYNEQFF. The chain couples TRBV5-5 to TRBJ2-1; D possibly corresponds to TRBD1 (6 bases). The ends were cut back, 2 bases at V and 2 bases at J, with 11 bases in the middle. CDR3 length: 15 amino acids. The germline CDR1 and CDR2 sequences are SGHKS and YYEKEE (reference sequence).